The 30 T cell receptor beta chains presented below share a single source sample, sequenced in a study of shared clonotypes between healthy human individuals. The assay was immunoSEQ multiplex PCR, and TCRdb's table has in-frame clones only and misses some. The repertoire holds nearly 500,000 clones, with less than 80% as singletons. Sequencing used PBMCs. The receptors originated from a woman in her forties in good health. Some clones in this sample may be carry-over from other donors' samples.

The chain couples TRBV7-2 to TRBJ2-5, with D unresolved. Germline assignment: CDR1 SGHTA and CDR2 FQGNSA. Trimming left V 4 bases short and J 1 base short, with 7 bases between. The CDR3 length is 13 residues. The CDR3 is CASSSLVQETQYF. The CDR3 DNA reads TGTGCCAGCAGCTCCCTGGTCCAAGAGACCCAGTACTTC. The full variable domain, completed using reference TRBV7-2 and TRBJ2-5, is GAGVSQSPSNKVTEKGKDVELRCDPISGHTALYWYRQSLGQGLEFLIYFQGNSAPDKSGLPSDRFSAERTGGSVSTLTIQRTQQEDSAVYLCASSSLVQETQYFGPGTRLLVL.

There are a few counts of this clone. The chain combines TRBV19 with TRBJ2-3, with 9 bases aligning to TRBD2. The germline CDR1 and CDR2 sequences are LNHDA and SQIVND (reference sequence). This CDR3 region has 15 residues. V was clipped by 7 bases and J by 9 bases; unmatched bases: 14. The CDR3 loop is CASMRREGLAGTQYF. CDR3 bases: TGTGCCAGTATGCGGCGGGAGGGCCTGGCCGGAACGCAGTATTTT.

The chain carries TRBV9 and TRBJ1-1; D possibly corresponds to TRBD1 (5 bases). The germline CDR1 and CDR2 sequences are SGDLS and YYNGEE. This CDR3 has 15 amino acids. V gave up 0 bases and J gave up 5 bases, with 14 bases separating them. Here the CDR3 DNA reads TGTGCCAGCAGCGTAGAAGGGGCAGAAACGACTGAAGCTTTCTTT. Its protein product is CASSVEGAETTEAFF. The entire variable domain, with the rest obtained from reference TRBV9 and TRBJ1-1, is as follows: DSGVTQTPKHLITATGQRVTLRCSPRSGDLSVYWYQQSLDQGLQFLIQYYNGEERAKGNILERFSAQQFPDLHSELNLSSLELGDSALYFCASSVEGAETTEAFFGQGTRLTVV.

The V call is TRBV9, the J call TRBJ1-1; D is possibly TRBD1 (5 bases). The CDR3 consists of 16 residues. Per germline, CDR1 SGDLS and CDR2 YYNGEE. Trimming took 0 bases from V and 4 from J, leaving 16 bases between them. CDR3 sequence: CASSVGGPKGSTEAFF. CDR3 nucleotide sequence: TGTGCCAGCAGCGTAGGCGGGCCTAAGGGGAGCACTGAAGCTTTCTTT.

This chain joins TRBV10-3 and TRBJ1-1; possibly TRBD1 for D (6 bases). The CDR3 sequence is 16 residues long. V dropped 0 bases and J dropped 6 bases, with 17 bases sitting between them. CDR1 is ENHRY, CDR2 SYGVKD, per germline. In nucleotides, the CDR3 is TGTGCCATCAGTGAGTCGATAACAGGGAAGAGGTCTGAAGCTTTCTTT. Protein sequence: CAISESITGKRSEAFF.

The rearrangement uses TRBV4-3 and TRBJ2-7; D gene uncertain. Trimming removed 0 bases at V and 2 bases at J, with 11 bases between. The CDR3 spans 15 residues. Germline CDR1 is LGHNA and CDR2 is YSLEER. The CDR3 sequence is CASSQDQAGTYEQYF. CDR3 DNA: TGCGCCAGCAGCCAAGATCAGGCAGGAACCTACGAGCAGTACTTC.

The chain employs TRBV27 and TRBJ2-2; TRBD1 agrees at 8 bases. Losses at the gene ends were 7 bases for V and 5 bases for J; bases not matched to a gene: 15. Germline V gene data show CDR1 as MNHEY and CDR2 as SMNVEV (reference sequence). The CDR3 runs to 17 residues. CDR3 sequence (DNA): TGTGCCAGCAATCCCTCCAGGGACAGGCTGAAAACCGGGGAGCTGTTTTTT. Translated: CASNPSRDRLKTGELFF.

V is TRBV11-2 and J is TRBJ2-7; TRBD2 matches at 8 bases. V gave up 4 bases and J gave up 3 bases; unmatched junction bases: 8. This CDR3 is built from 15 residues. Germline V lookup: CDR1 SGHAT, CDR2 FQNNGV. The chain's CDR3 is CASSSWDSGNYEQYF. The CDR3 DNA is TGTGCCAGCAGCTCTTGGGATAGCGGGAACTACGAGCAGTACTTC.

The genes are TRBV9 and TRBJ1-5; TRBD1 is a possible D gene (5 bases). This CDR3 comprises 19 residues. Per the germline V gene, CDR1 is SGDLS and CDR2 is YYNGEE. Trimming took 0 bases from V and 2 from J, leaving 21 bases between them. In nucleotides, the CDR3 is TGTGCCAGCAGCGTAGAGGAGGGGTGTAGGGCGGGTGGCAATCAGCCCCAGCATTTT. Translation gives CASSVEEGCRAGGNQPQHF.

The chain is built from TRBV7-9 and TRBJ2-2; D perhaps matches TRBD1 (6 bases). Trimming took 4 bases from V and 0 from J, leaving 12 bases between them. Germline values: CDR1 SEHNR, CDR2 FQNEAQ (reference sequence). CDR3 length: 16 residues. Here the CDR3 DNA reads TGTGCCAGCAGCTCTTACAGGGCCGCGAACACCGGGGAGCTGTTTTTT. Protein product: CASSSYRAANTGELFF.

The gene calls are TRBV30 and TRBJ2-7, with D unclear. Trimming cost V 4 bases and J 0 bases, with 13 bases left between them. Germline CDR1 GTSNPN, CDR2 SVGIG (reference sequence). CDR3 size: 14 residues. CDR3: CAWTARVDSYEQYF. The CDR3 DNA reads TGTGCCTGGACCGCCCGGGTTGACTCCTACGAGCAGTACTTC.

The chain is built from TRBV6-6 and TRBJ2-1; D is possibly TRBD2 (5 bases). The CDR3 length is 15 residues. The V gene's germline CDR1 is MNHNY and CDR2 SVGAGI (reference sequence). The V end was cut by 4 bases, the J end by 0 bases, with 10 bases between. CDR3 protein: CASSFTGSSYNEQFF. DNA for the CDR3: TGTGCCAGCAGTTTCACGGGATCCTCCTACAATGAGCAGTTCTTC.

The rearrangement links TRBV11-2 to TRBJ2-1; 7 nucleotides agree with TRBD1. With V trimmed by 5 bases and J by 10 bases, 8 bases remained unmatched. Looked up from germline, CDR1 is SGHAT and CDR2 is FQNNGV. The CDR3 contains 13 residues. The CDR3 DNA is TGTGCCAGCAGCCTCCTTGGGACAGACGAGCAGTTCTTC. It yields the protein CASSLLGTDEQFF.

The chain employs TRBV5-6 and TRBJ2-5; no firm D call. From germline, CDR1 is SGHDT and CDR2 YYEEEE. CDR3 length: 15 amino acids. The V end lost 0 bases, the J end lost 1 base, and 10 bases lay between the germline ends. The CDR3 protein is CASSLVSAFQETQYF. CDR3 in DNA: TGTGCCAGCAGCTTGGTGAGTGCTTTCCAAGAGACCCAGTACTTC.

This clone was seen only once. This chain joins TRBV2 and TRBJ1-3; no clear D. Trimming removed 6 bases from V and 1 base from J, with 10 bases in between. There are 14 residues in the CDR3. Germline-derived CDR1 and CDR2 are SNHLY and FYNNEI. The CDR3 DNA follows: TGTGCCAGCAGGTTAGACATATCTGGAAACACCATATATTTT. Translating it yields CASRLDISGNTIYF.

This clone appeared a few times. V is TRBV2 and J is TRBJ2-3, with a weak D call TRBD2 (5 bases). Germline V gene lookup returns CDR1 SNHLY and CDR2 FYNNEI. This CDR3 has 14 amino acids. Trimming removed 6 bases from V and 2 bases from J, with 12 bases in between. The CDR3 is CASSRGYVTDTQYF. CDR3 nucleotides: TGTGCCAGCAGCCGCGGGTACGTCACAGATACGCAGTATTTT.

This clone appeared a single time. The rearrangement joins TRBV9 to TRBJ1-1; D might be TRBD1 (6 bases). Trimming took 3 bases from V and 1 from J, leaving 10 bases between them. Per germline, CDR1 SGDLS and CDR2 YYNGEE. The CDR3 is 14 residues long. CDR3 sequence reads: CASSGGTPNTEAFF. CDR3 in DNA: TGTGCCAGCAGCGGCGGGACACCGAACACTGAAGCTTTCTTT.

The gene calls are TRBV9 and TRBJ2-7; 10 bases line up with TRBD2. Trimming cost V 0 bases and J 5 bases; bases outside gene matches: 8. The CDR3 spans 16 residues. CDR1 and CDR2 from the germline V gene are SGDLS and YYNGEE. For the CDR3, the DNA is TGTGCCAGCAGCGTAGGGAGACTAGCGGGTAGCGACGAGCAGTACTTC. This codes for CASSVGRLAGSDEQYF.

The rearrangement joins TRBV5-1 to TRBJ2-7, with 8 bases that match TRBD1. Trimming cost V 2 bases and J 2 bases; bases outside gene matches: 6. This CDR3 spans 15 amino acids. Per germline, CDR1 SGHRS and CDR2 YFSETQ. CDR3 in amino acids: CASSFGQGPPYEQYF. In nucleotides, the CDR3 is TGCGCCAGCAGCTTCGGACAGGGACCCCCCTACGAGCAGTACTTC.

As to this clone: A read error may be the cause here, since a much bigger clone is one base away. This chain links TRBV11-2 with TRBJ2-7, with D uncertain. Germline CDR1 and CDR2: SGHAT and FQNNGV. The CDR3 extends over 14 amino acids. Trimming removed 0 bases at V and 3 bases at J, with 9 bases between. The CDR3 coding sequence is TGTGCCAGCAGCTTAGATCCCCAGATCTACGAGCAGTACTTC. Protein sequence: CASSLDPQIYEQYF. Complete variable domain (other parts from reference TRBV11-2 and TRBJ2-7): EAGVAQSPRYKIIEKRQSVAFWCNPISGHATLYWYQQILGQGPKLLIQFQNNGVVDDSQLPKDRFSAERLKGVDSTLKIQPAKLEDSAVYLCASSLDPQIYEQYFGPGTRLTVT.

This clone was found a few times. The CDR3 here is CASSTPGTGVEQYF. DNA of the CDR3: TGTGCCAGTAGTACCCCCGGGACAGGGGTCGAGCAGTACTTC. This chain uses TRBV19 with TRBJ2-7; 10 bases align to TRBD1. Germline V gives CDR1 LNHDA, CDR2 SQIVND (reference sequence). The CDR3 has 14 residues. V lost 4 bases to trimming and J lost 6 bases; unmatched junction nucleotides: 6.

The chain links TRBV15 to TRBJ1-1; no reliable D call. Germline CDR1 reads LNHNV; CDR2 reads YYDKDF (reference sequence). V lost 8 bases and J 1 base, leaving 20 bases between the germline ends. The CDR3 spans 16 residues. The CDR3 DNA follows: TGTGCCACCCGCCCAGGAGGGCTTTCGCGGAACACTGAAGCTTTCTTT. Its protein product is CATRPGGLSRNTEAFF.

This clone was observed a single time. The rearrangement links TRBV5-1 to TRBJ2-5, with unresolved D. Germline V gene sequence: CDR1 SGHRS, CDR2 YFSETQ. CDR3 size: 14 residues. V gave up 0 bases and J gave up 1 base, with 7 bases separating them. CDR3 in DNA: TGCGCCAGCAGCTTGGGTCACCGCCAAGAGACCCAGTACTTC. It codes for CASSLGHRQETQYF.

This clone was detected only a few times. V is TRBV5-1 and J is TRBJ2-2, with TRBD2 identical over 8 bases. Trimming at V came to 4 bases and at J to 2 bases, leaving 7 bases not matched to a gene. Germline CDR1 SGHRS, CDR2 YFSETQ. This CDR3 comprises 16 residues. The DNA of the CDR3 is TGCGCCAGCAGCGTCCTAGCGGGCCGAAACACCGGGGAGCTGTTTTTT. It specifies CASSVLAGRNTGELFF.

The chain uses TRBV15 and TRBJ2-5; 7 bases align to TRBD1. Germline assignment: CDR1 LNHNV and CDR2 YYDKDF (reference sequence). There are 15 residues in the CDR3. V lost 5 bases, J lost 4 bases, and 10 bases stayed unmatched. CDR3 amino acids: CATSSLTGFIETQYF. Written as DNA, the CDR3 is TGTGCCACCAGCTCTCTGACAGGGTTTATAGAGACCCAGTACTTC. Supplemented by reference TRBV15 and TRBJ2-5, the full variable domain reads DAMVIQNPRYQVTQFGKPVTLSCSQTLNHNVMYWYQQKSSQAPKLLFHYYDKDFNNEADTPDNFQSRRPNTSFCFLDIRSPGLGDTAMYLCATSSLTGFIETQYFGPGTRLLVL.

This clone was recorded at least ten times. V is TRBV25-1 and J is TRBJ2-5; 9 nucleotides match TRBD1. The germline V gene has CDR1 MGHDK and CDR2 SYGVNS. V trimming: 4 bases; J trimming: 4 bases; junction bases outside the gene matches: 4. The CDR3 has 14 amino acids. In DNA, the CDR3 is TGTGCCAGCAGTGTGGAGACAGGGGGAGAGACCCAGTACTTC. It encodes CASSVETGGETQYF.

The chain combines TRBV5-3 with TRBJ1-4; 9 bases agree with TRBD1. TRBV5-3 is an ORF, with its function uncertain. Trimming cost V 8 bases and J 7 bases; bases outside gene matches: 12. The CDR3 contains 15 residues. CDR3 in amino acids: CASSTDRGIREKLFF. CDR3 DNA sequence: TGTGCCAGCAGCACGGACAGGGGAATTCGTGAAAAACTGTTTTTT.

This sequence joins TRBV15 and TRBJ1-1; D is uncertain. V was pared by 0 bases and J by 11 bases, with 10 bases between. The CDR3 runs to 12 residues. Germline V gene sequence: CDR1 LNHNV, CDR2 YYDKDF (reference sequence). The chain's CDR3 is CATSRDDRRAFF. The CDR3 bases are TGTGCCACCAGCAGAGATGACCGAAGGGCTTTCTTT.

This sequence joins TRBV21-1 and TRBJ2-1; TRBD1, the table's D call, was not compared with the DNA. TRBV21-1 is designated a pseudogene. CDR3 length equals 17 residues. CDR3 in DNA: TGTGCCAGCAGCCCCATCAGGACAGGCGCTTCCTACAATGAGCAGTTCTTC. This encodes CASSPIRTGASYNEQFF.

V usage is TRBV28 and J usage is TRBJ2-5; TRBD2 agrees at 8 bases. The CDR3 has 17 amino acids. The V segment lost 3 bases and the J segment 5 bases; nucleotides outside the gene matches: 14. Germline V CDR1 and CDR2: MDHEN, SYDVKM. The CDR3 DNA reads as TGTGCCAGCAGTTTCTCGGGGGAGCGGGAGTCGGGGGAGACCCAGTACTTC. This gives the protein CASSFSGERESGETQYF.